Shown below are 30 T cell receptor beta chains from a single sample sequenced in a study of alternative splicing in chronic myeloid leukemia remission. The time point here: chronic-phase CML before TKI therapy (screening/day 1). Libraries were built from poly-A-enriched mRNA from around 1 ug total RNA. From its re-call of the bulk RNA-seq reads, TCRdb lists each CDR3 protein once, without DNA. The sample lists 550 to 800 distinct CDR3 sequences, about 98% occurring once. This sample comprised PBMCs or total blood leukocytes (not recorded which), obtained at diagnosis. The receptors come from an adult with chronic myeloid leukemia.

J is TRBJ1-1 and V is TRBV6-5. Per the germline V gene, CDR1 is MNHEY and CDR2 is SVGAGI. The CDR3 sequence is 13 residues long. CDR3 in amino acids: CASGYTRGTEAFF.

The chain has TRBV29-1 and TRBJ2-1. The germline CDR1 and CDR2 sequences are SQVTM and ANQGSEA. The CDR3 loop spans 12 amino acids. The CDR3 is CSVGGIVVEQFF.

The chain employs TRBV3-1 and TRBJ2-1. Germline V gene sequence: CDR1 LGHDT, CDR2 YNNKEL (reference sequence). The CDR3 extends over 15 amino acids. CDR3 sequence: CASSQSGASYNEQFF.

The chain joins TRBV2 to TRBJ2-2; the TRBD2 assignment by TCRdb is unverifiable without DNA. Germline-derived CDR1 and CDR2 are SNHLY and FYNNEI. This CDR3 region has 19 residues. This CDR3 is CASSVELAERVMDTGELFF.

This sequence joins TRBV19 and TRBJ1-1; the D call from TCRdb, TRBD1, cannot be confirmed without DNA. This CDR3 is built from 16 residues. The germline V gene encodes CDR1 LNHDA and CDR2 SQIVND (reference sequence). The CDR3 reads CASSIGTGGHRTEAFF.

The J gene is TRBJ2-1, the V gene TRBV19; TCRdb's assignment of TRBD2 cannot be checked, as there is no DNA. Germline values: CDR1 LNHDA, CDR2 SQIVND (reference sequence). This CDR3 is built from 14 residues. The CDR3 loop is CASSWGRAANEQFF.

The chain uses TRBV5-1 and TRBJ2-3; lacking DNA, the TRBD2 call made by TCRdb goes unchecked. CDR1 is SGHRS, CDR2 YFSETQ, per germline. The CDR3 has 13 residues. CDR3 sequence reads: CASSLENRDTQYF. The full variable domain, with the rest looked up from reference TRBV5-1 and TRBJ2-3, is KAGVTQTPRYLIKTRGQQVTLSCSPISGHRSVSWYQQTPGQGLQFLFEYFSETQRNKGNFPGRFSGRQFSNSRSEMNVSTLELGDSALYLCASSLENRDTQYFGPGTRLTVL.

This chain links TRBV30 with TRBJ2-2; absent DNA, TCRdb's TRBD2 call cannot be checked. The CDR3 spans 15 residues. Germline V lookup: CDR1 GTSNPN, CDR2 SVGIG (reference sequence). The CDR3 loop is CAWSVKGTNTGELFF.

The chain links TRBV12-3 or TRBV12-4 to TRBJ2-1; TCRdb lists TRBD2, though no DNA is available to test this call. CDR3 length: 14 amino acids. The CDR3 here is CASTPGHRPSEQFF.

The chain carries TRBV24/OR9-2 and TRBJ2-1; TCRdb indicates TRBD2, and absent DNA this call remains unverified. TRBV24/OR9-2 is an ORF; its function is uncertain. The CDR3 consists of 15 residues. CDR3 sequence: CATSDQRETYNEQFF.

This sequence joins TRBV12-3 or TRBV12-4 and TRBJ1-2; TCRdb calls TRBD1, which cannot be checked without DNA. The CDR3 consists of 14 residues. The CDR3 loop is CASSSFRGQDGYTF.

This chain joins TRBV20-1 and TRBJ2-7; there is no DNA to check the TCRdb D call of TRBD2. This CDR3 comprises 16 residues. Germline CDR1 DFQATT, CDR2 SNEGSKA (reference sequence). CDR3 loop: CSARAYSGGKLYEQYF.

The V gene is TRBV7-8, the J gene TRBJ1-5. Germline V gives CDR1 SGHVS, CDR2 FQNEAQ. CDR3 length: 19 amino acids. CDR3 region: CASSWGPGTGVNSNQPQHF.

The chain uses TRBV20-1 and TRBJ2-3; without DNA, the TCRdb call of TRBD2 cannot be checked. CDR1 is DFQATT and CDR2 is SNEGSKA in the germline V gene (reference sequence). This CDR3 has 14 residues. The CDR3: CSATLAGRGDTQYF.

The rearrangement uses TRBV9 and TRBJ2-1; the TCRdb D gene call, TRBD2, has no DNA to confirm it. The CDR3 runs 21 residues. Germline V gene sequence: CDR1 SGDLS, CDR2 YYNGEE. CDR3 sequence: CASSVSRERNQLISSYNEQFF.

The chain joins TRBV7-3 to TRBJ2-1. The CDR3 is 14 residues long. The V gene's germline CDR1 is SGHTA and CDR2 FQGTGA. The CDR3 sequence: CASSLIPSVDEQFF.

This clonotype appeared once. Here the CDR3 reads CASRLAYEPNYGYTF. The chain couples TRBV6-5 to TRBJ1-2. Germline V gene sequence: CDR1 MNHEY, CDR2 SVGAGI. CDR3 length: 15 residues.

The CDR3 protein is CASSLSSGVYGYTF. This chain connects TRBV7-9 to TRBJ1-2. The CDR3 length is 14 residues. CDR1 is SEHNR, CDR2 FQNEAQ, per germline (reference sequence).

The J gene is TRBJ2-7, the V gene TRBV15; TCRdb indicates TRBD2, and absent DNA this call remains unverified. The CDR3 is 16 amino acids. Germline V gene data show CDR1 as LNHNV and CDR2 as YYDKDF (reference sequence). The CDR3 sequence is CATSRLTGTISYEQYF.

This clonotype appeared a single time. The chain combines TRBV6-2 or TRBV6-3 with TRBJ2-1; TCRdb names TRBD1, which stays unverified in the absence of DNA. Germline CDR1 MNHEY, CDR2 SVGEGT. The CDR3 spans 13 residues. The CDR3 reads CASSWDRVNEQFF.

The rearrangement links TRBV20-1 to TRBJ2-3; TCRdb's assignment of TRBD2 cannot be checked, as there is no DNA. The CDR3 has 13 amino acids. The germline V gene has CDR1 DFQATT and CDR2 SNEGSKA (reference sequence). The CDR3 reads CSARGGRTDTQYF.

The genes are TRBV14 and TRBJ1-2. Germline CDR1 is SGHDN and CDR2 is FVKESK. The CDR3 sequence is 16 residues long. CDR3 loop: CASSQDLGRSNYGYTF.

The genes are TRBV3-2 and TRBJ1-1; TCRdb selects TRBD1, and the lack of DNA leaves this call unchecked. TRBV3-2 is flagged as a pseudogene. This CDR3 is 12 amino acids long. The CDR3: CASSLQGTEAFF.

The rearrangement uses TRBV6-5 and TRBJ2-7; TCRdb outputs TRBD2, but without DNA this stays unchecked. The CDR3 sequence is 16 residues long. Germline V gene lookup returns CDR1 MNHEY and CDR2 SVGAGI. The CDR3 is CASSYSRIVRDYEQYF.

The CDR3 loop is CASSPGAVNSNQPQHF. The chain has TRBV5-1 and TRBJ1-5. The germline gives CDR1 SGHRS, CDR2 YFSETQ. The CDR3 is made up of 16 amino acids.

The V and J genes are TRBV24-1 and TRBJ1-1. The length of the CDR3 is 13 residues. Germline-derived CDR1 and CDR2 are KGHDR and SFDVKD. The CDR3 reads CATNSPGGTEAFF.

The V call is TRBV18, the J call TRBJ1-1; the D gene TCRdb calls, TRBD1, cannot be checked with no DNA. The CDR3 is made up of 16 amino acids. Looked up from germline, CDR1 is KGHSH and CDR2 is LQKENI. This CDR3 reads CASSPLPPTGNTEAFF.

V and J are TRBV28 and TRBJ1-1. The germline V gene encodes CDR1 MDHEN and CDR2 SYDVKM. This CDR3 is 13 amino acids long. CDR3 region: CASSLKLNTEAFF.

The V and J genes are TRBV12-3 or TRBV12-4 and TRBJ2-1; lacking DNA, the TRBD1 call made by TCRdb goes unchecked. This CDR3 spans 13 amino acids. CDR3 protein: CASRPGTGDEQFF.

The chain links TRBV7-9 to TRBJ2-2; TCRdb returns TRBD2, unconfirmable since there is no DNA. The germline gives CDR1 SEHNR, CDR2 FQNEAQ (reference sequence). This CDR3 has 16 residues. CDR3 protein: CASSFPRSANTGELFF.